The present T cell receptor (beta chain) was sequenced within a study of OX40 agonist ivuxolimab in advanced cancers. Overall study context: An agonistic human IgG2 monoclonal antibody against OX40 (CD134) was given. The study enrolled dose-escalation patients with hepatocellular carcinoma, melanoma, renal cell or head and neck cancer. Findings and limits, study-wide: Within 6 weeks, CD4+ and CD8+ blood T cells expanded clonally at 0.1 to 3.0 mg/kg.

Patients who had autoimmune disease history or got systemic immunosuppression were left out. The CDR3 length is 14 residues. The germline V gene has CDR1 MDHEN and CDR2 SYDVKM. Trimming cost V 4 bases and J 1 base; bases outside gene matches: 2. On this clone: Its antigen is unidentified.

Clones were read by immunoSEQ multiplex PCR, and TCRdb kept only the in-frame ones, dropping some. The profile shows 15,000 to 25,000 clones, 68% of them singletons. This sample comprised CD4+ or CD8+ T cells sorted from blood, obtained in a trial of the OX40 agonist ivuxolimab. The rearrangement joins TRBV28 to TRBJ2-3, with 7 bases aligning to TRBD2. This TCR came from an adult with an advanced solid tumor such as melanoma, head and neck, liver or kidney cancer. The CDR3 nucleotides read TGTGCCAGCAGTTGGGGACTACGCACAGATACGCAGTATTTT. It translates to CASSWGLRTDTQYF.